The clone carrying this T cell receptor (beta chain) was detected many times. The data were obtained in a study of T-cell reconstitution after alpha-beta-depleted transplantation in children. Construction of the TCRbeta library involved unique molecular identifiers. One entry per CDR3 protein results from TCRdb running MiXCR on the PCR reads. The sample carries around 600,000 distinct CDR3 sequences, roughly a tenth recorded once. CDR1 is SGHTA and CDR2 is FQGTGA in the germline V gene. Trimming took 5 bases from V and 3 from J; bases not matched to a gene: 0. CDR3 length: 14 residues. The TCR sequence derives from a human donor who donated a stem cell graft to a child with acute myeloid leukemia. The rearrangement uses TRBV7-3 and TRBJ2-3, with 12 positions matching TRBD2. This specimen consisted of PBMCs from the stem cell graft donor, obtained from the stem cell graft. CDR3 region: CASSTSGRTDTQYF. DNA for the CDR3: TGTGCCAGCAGCACTAGCGGGAGGACAGATACGCAGTATTTT.